The clone carrying this TCR beta chain was found a few times. This sample stems from a study of T-cell memory formation after mild COVID-19. 5'RACE primed from the constant segment yielded TCR alpha and TCR beta cDNA libraries bearing sample barcodes and UMIs. Each CDR3 protein is one row after TCRdb ran MiXCR on the 5' RACE reads. The sample holds more than 350,000 distinct CDR3 sequences; roughly 21% are singletons and the top ten take approximately 12%. The CDR3 extends over 17 amino acids. Germline V CDR1 and CDR2: SGHNT, YYREEE (reference sequence). V lost 5 bases to trimming and J lost 1 base, with 21 bases between them.

The TCR originated in an adult woman who had mild COVID-19 (a few samples of this study predate the infection). Cell type and time point are not known. This chain links TRBV5-4 with TRBJ1-1, with a weak D call TRBD1 (6 bases). Sequenced material: PBMCs or a T cell subset sorted from them (not recorded which). The CDR3 region has the DNA TGTGCCAGCAGACCAACGACTCGGGACATCGGGAACACTGAAGCTTTCTTT. Its protein is CASRPTTRDIGNTEAFF.